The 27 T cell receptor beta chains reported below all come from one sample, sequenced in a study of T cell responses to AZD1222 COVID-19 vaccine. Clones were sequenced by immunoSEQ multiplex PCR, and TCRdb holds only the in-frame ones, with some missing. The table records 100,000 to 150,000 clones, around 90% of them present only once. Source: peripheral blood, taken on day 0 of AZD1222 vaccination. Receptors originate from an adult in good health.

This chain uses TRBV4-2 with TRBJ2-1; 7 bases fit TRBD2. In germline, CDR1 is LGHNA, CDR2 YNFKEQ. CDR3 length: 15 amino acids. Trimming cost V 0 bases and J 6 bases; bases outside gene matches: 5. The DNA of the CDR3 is TGTGCCAGCAGCCAAGATTTGGGGGGGGGCAATGAGCAGTTCTTC. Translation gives CASSQDLGGGNEQFF.

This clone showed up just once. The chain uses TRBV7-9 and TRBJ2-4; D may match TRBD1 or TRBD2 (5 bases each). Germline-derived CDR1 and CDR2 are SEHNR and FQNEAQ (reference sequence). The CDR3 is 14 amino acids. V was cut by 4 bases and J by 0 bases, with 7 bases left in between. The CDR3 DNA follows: TGTGCCAGCAGCTGGGACCGAGCCAAAAACATTCAGTACTTC. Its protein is CASSWDRAKNIQYF.

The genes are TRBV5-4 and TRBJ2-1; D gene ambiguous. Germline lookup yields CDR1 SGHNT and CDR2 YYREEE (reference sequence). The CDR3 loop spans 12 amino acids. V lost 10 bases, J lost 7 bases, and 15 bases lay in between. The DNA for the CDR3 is TGTGCCGTTCTTCACCGTGGGAATGAGCAGTTCTTC. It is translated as CAVLHRGNEQFF.

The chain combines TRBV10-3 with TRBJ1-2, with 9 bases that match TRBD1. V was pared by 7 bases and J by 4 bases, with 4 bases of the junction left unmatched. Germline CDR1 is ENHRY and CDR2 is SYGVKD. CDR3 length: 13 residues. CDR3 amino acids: CAITMTGGYGYTF. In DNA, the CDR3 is TGTGCCATCACCATGACAGGGGGCTATGGCTACACCTTC.

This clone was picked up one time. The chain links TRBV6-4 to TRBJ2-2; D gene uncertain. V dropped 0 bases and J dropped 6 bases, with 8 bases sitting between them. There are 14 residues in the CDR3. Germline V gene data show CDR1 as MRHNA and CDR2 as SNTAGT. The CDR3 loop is CASSDSGFAGELFF. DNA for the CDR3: TGTGCCAGCAGTGACTCAGGGTTCGCCGGGGAGCTGTTTTTT.

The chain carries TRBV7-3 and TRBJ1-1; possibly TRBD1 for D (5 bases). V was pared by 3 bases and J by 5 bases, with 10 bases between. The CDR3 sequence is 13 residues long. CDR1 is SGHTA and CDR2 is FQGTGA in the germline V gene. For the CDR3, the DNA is TGTGCCAGCAGCTTGAATTGGGGGACTGAAGCTTTCTTT. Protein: CASSLNWGTEAFF.

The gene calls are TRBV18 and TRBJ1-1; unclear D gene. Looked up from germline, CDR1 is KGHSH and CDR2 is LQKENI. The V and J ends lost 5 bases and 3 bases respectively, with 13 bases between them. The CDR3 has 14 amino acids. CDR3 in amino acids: CASSTTYTDTEAFF. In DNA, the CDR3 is TGTGCCAGCTCAACCACCTACACCGACACTGAAGCTTTCTTT.

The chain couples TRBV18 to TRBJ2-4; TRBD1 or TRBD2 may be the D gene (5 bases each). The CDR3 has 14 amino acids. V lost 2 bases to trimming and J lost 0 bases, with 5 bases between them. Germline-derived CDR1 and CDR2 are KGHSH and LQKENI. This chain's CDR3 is CASSPGTAKNIQYF. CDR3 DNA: TGTGCCAGCTCACCAGGGACAGCCAAAAACATTCAGTACTTC.

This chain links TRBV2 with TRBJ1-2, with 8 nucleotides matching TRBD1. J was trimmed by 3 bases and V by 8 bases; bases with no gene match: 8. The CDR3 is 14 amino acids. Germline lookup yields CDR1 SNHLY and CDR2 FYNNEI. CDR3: CASFDRGVYYGYTF. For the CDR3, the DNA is TGTGCCAGCTTTGACAGGGGAGTTTACTATGGCTACACCTTC.

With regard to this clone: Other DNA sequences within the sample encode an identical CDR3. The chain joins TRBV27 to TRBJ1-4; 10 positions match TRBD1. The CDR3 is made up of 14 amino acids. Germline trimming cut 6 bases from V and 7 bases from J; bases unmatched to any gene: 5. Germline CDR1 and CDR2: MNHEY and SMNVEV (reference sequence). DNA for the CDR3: TGTGCCAGCAGGACCGGGACAGGGGTTGAAAAACTGTTTTTT. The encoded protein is CASRTGTGVEKLFF. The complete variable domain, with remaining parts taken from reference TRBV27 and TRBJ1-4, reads EAQVTQNPRYLITVTGKKLTVTCSQNMNHEYMSWYRQDPGLGLRQIYYSMNVEVTDKGDVPEGYKVSRKEKRNFPLILESPSPNQTSLYFCASRTGTGVEKLFFGSGTQLSVL.

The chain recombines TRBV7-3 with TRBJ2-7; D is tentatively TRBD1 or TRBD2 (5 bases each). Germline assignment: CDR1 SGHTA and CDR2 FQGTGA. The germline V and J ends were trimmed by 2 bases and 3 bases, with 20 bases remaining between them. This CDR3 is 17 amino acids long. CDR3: CASSLEGIGAGSYEQYF. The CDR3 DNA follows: TGTGCCAGCAGCTTAGAAGGGATTGGGGCAGGGAGCTACGAGCAGTACTTC.

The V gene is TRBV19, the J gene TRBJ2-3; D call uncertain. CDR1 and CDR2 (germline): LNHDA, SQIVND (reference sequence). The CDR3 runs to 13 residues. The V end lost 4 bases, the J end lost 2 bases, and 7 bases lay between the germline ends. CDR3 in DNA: TGTGCCAGTAGTAGGCAGGACACAGATACGCAGTATTTT. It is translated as CASSRQDTDTQYF.

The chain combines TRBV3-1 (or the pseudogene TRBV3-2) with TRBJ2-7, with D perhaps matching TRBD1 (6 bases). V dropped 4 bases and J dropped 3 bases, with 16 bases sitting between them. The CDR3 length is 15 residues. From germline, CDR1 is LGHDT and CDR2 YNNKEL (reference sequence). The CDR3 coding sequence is TGTGCCAGCAGCCCACCCTGGACAGTCTTCTACGAGCAGTACTTC. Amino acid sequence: CASSPPWTVFYEQYF.

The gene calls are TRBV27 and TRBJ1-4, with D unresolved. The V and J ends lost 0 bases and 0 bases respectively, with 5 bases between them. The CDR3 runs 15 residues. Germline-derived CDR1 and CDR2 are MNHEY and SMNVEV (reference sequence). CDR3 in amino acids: CASSLSPATNEKLFF. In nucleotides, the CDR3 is TGTGCCAGCAGTTTATCCCCGGCAACTAATGAAAAACTGTTTTTT.

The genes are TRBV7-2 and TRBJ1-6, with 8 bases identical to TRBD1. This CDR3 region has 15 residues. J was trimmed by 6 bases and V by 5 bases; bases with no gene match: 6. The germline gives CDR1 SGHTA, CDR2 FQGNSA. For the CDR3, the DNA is TGTGCCAGCAGCCCTTGGACAGGGATTAATTCACCCCTCCACTTT. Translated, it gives CASSPWTGINSPLHF.

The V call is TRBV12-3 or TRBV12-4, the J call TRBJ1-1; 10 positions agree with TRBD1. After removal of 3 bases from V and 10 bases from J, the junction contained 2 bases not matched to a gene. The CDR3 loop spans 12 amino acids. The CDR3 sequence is CASSFDRGPAFF. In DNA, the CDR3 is TGTGCCAGCAGTTTCGACAGGGGGCCAGCTTTCTTT.

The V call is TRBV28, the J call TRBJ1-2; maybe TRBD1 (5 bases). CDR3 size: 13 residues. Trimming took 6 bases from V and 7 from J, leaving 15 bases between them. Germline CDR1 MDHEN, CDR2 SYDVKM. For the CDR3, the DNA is TGTGCCAGCAGAAGGGAGGGGAAGAGTGGCTACACCTTC. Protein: CASRREGKSGYTF.

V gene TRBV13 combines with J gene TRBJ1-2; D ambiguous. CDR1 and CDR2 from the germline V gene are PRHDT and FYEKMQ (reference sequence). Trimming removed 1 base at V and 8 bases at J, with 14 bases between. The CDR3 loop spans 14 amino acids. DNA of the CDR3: TGTGCCAGCAGCTTAGTCTCTGGGAAAGGCGGCTACACCTTC. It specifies CASSLVSGKGGYTF.

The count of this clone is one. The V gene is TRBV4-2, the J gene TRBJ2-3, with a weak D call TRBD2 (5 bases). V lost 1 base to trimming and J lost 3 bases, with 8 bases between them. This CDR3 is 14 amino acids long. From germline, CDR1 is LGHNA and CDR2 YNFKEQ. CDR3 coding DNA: TGTGCCAGCAGCCAAGGTAGAGGGACAGATACGCAGTATTTT. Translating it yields CASSQGRGTDTQYF.

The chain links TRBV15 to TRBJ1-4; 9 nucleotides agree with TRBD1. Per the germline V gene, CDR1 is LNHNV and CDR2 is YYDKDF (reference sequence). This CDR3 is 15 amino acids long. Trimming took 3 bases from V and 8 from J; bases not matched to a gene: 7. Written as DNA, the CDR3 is TGTGCCACCAGCAGGGGTGGACAGGGGAACGAAAAACTGTTTTTT. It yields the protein CATSRGGQGNEKLFF.

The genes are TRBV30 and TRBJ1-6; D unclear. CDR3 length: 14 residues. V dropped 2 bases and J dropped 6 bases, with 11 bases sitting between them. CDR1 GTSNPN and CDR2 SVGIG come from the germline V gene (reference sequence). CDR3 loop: CAWSRQSSNSPLHF. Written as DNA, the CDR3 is TGTGCCTGGAGTCGTCAGAGTTCTAATTCACCCCTCCACTTT.

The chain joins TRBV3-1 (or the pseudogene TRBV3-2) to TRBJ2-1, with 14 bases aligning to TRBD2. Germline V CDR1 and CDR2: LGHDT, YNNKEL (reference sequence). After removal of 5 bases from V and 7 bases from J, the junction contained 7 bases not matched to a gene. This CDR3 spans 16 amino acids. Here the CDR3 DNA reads TGTGCCAGCAGCGCCCGACTAGCGGGGGGGCTTAATGAGCAGTTCTTC. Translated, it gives CASSARLAGGLNEQFF.

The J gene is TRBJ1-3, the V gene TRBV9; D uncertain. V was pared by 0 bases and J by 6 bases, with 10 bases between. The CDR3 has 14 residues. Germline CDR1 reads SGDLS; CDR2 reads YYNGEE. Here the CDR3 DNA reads TGTGCCAGCAGCGTAGGGCAGCCCTTAAACACCATATATTTT. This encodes CASSVGQPLNTIYF.

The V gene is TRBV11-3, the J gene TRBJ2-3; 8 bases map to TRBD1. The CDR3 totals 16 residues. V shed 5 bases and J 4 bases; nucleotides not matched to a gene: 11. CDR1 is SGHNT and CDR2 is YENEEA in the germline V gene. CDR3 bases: TGTGCCAGCAGCCGACAGCAGGGGGCCCTCGCAGATACGCAGTATTTT. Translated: CASSRQQGALADTQYF.

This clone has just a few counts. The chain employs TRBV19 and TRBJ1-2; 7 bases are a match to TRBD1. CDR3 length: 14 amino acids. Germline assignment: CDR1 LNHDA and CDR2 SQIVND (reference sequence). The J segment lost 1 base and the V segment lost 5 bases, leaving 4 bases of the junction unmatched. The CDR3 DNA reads TGTGCCAGTAGTGGGACAGCGGGTAACTATGGCTACACCTTC. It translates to CASSGTAGNYGYTF. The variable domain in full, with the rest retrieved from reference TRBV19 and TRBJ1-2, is DGGITQSPKYLFRKEGQNVTLSCEQNLNHDAMYWYRQDPGQGLRLIYYSQIVNDFQKGDIAEGYSVSREKKESFPLTVTSAQKNPTAFYLCASSGTAGNYGYTFGSGTRLTVV.

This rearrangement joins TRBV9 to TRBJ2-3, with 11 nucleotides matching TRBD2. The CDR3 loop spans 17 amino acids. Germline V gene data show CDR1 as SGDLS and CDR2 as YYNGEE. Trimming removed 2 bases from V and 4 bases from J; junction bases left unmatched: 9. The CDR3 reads CASSVMGTSGVSDTQYF. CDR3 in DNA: TGTGCCAGCAGCGTGATGGGGACTAGCGGTGTGTCAGATACGCAGTATTTT.

The CDR3 bases are TGTGCCAGCAGCGGACAGGGGGCGATCGGTGAAAAACTGTTTTTT. Translating gives CASSGQGAIGEKLFF. The rearrangement uses TRBV2 and TRBJ1-4; TRBD1 aligns across 11 bases. Germline V gene sequence: CDR1 SNHLY, CDR2 FYNNEI. The J segment lost 7 bases and the V segment lost 6 bases, leaving 7 bases of the junction unmatched. The length of the CDR3 is 15 residues.